This passage covers 6 T cell receptor beta chains from one sample sequenced in a study of T cell changes during pregnancy in multiple sclerosis. Sequenced by immunoSEQ multiplex PCR; TCRdb stores in-frame clones only, minus some. The repertoire consists of 75,000 to 85,000 clones, with roughly 93% occurring once and the leading ten covering roughly 2.5%. The sample consisted of peripheral blood, taken in the second trimester of pregnancy. These receptors were collected from a female donor with multiple sclerosis, enrolled in a pregnancy study.

This clone appeared a few times. The gene calls are TRBV5-4 and TRBJ1-2; D might be TRBD1 (6 bases). CDR1 is SGHNT, CDR2 YYREEE, per germline (reference sequence). Deletions cut 6 bases from V and 2 bases from J, with 14 bases between. The CDR3 covers 14 residues. The CDR3: CASNQKGQNYGYTF. CDR3 in DNA: TGTGCCAGCAATCAAAAGGGACAAAACTATGGCTACACCTTC. Looking up the rest from reference TRBV5-4 and TRBJ1-2 gives the full variable domain: ETGVTQSPTHLIKTRGQQVTLRCSSQSGHNTVSWYQQALGQGPQFIFQYYREEENGRGNFPPRFSGLQFPNYSSELNVNALELDDSALYLCASNQKGQNYGYTFGSGTRLTVV.

The chain couples TRBV2 to TRBJ1-5; TRBD1 is a possible D gene (6 bases). CDR1 SNHLY and CDR2 FYNNEI come from the germline V gene. This CDR3 is 14 amino acids long. The V end was cut by 6 bases, the J end by 7 bases, with 16 bases between. CDR3 DNA sequence: TGTGCCAGCAGGGGTAACAGGGAGTCCCAGCCCCAGCATTTT. Translating it yields CASRGNRESQPQHF.

The V call is TRBV6-5, the J call TRBJ1-5; unclear D gene. This CDR3 has 13 amino acids. Germline CDR1 and CDR2: MNHEY and SVGAGI. The V end lost 5 bases, the J end lost 4 bases, and 9 bases lay between the germline ends. The CDR3 reads CASSRIENQPQHF. The CDR3 DNA reads TGTGCCAGCAGTCGAATAGAGAATCAGCCCCAGCATTTT.

This chain links TRBV6-1 with TRBJ1-2; 10 nucleotides line up with TRBD1. From germline, CDR1 is MNHNS and CDR2 SASEGT. The V segment lost 5 bases and the J segment 7 bases; nucleotides outside the gene matches: 7. The CDR3 is made up of 14 amino acids. The CDR3 here is CASSRAGTGVGYTF. The CDR3 DNA is TGTGCCAGCAGTCGAGCCGGGACAGGGGTTGGCTACACCTTC.

The chain has TRBV5-4 and TRBJ2-1; D unclear. V was pared by 2 bases and J by 7 bases, with 7 bases between. Germline V gene sequence: CDR1 SGHNT, CDR2 YYREEE (reference sequence). The CDR3 runs 12 residues. The CDR3 nucleotides read TGTGCCAGCAGCTTTACAGTTAATGAGCAGTTCTTC. Its translation: CASSFTVNEQFF.

The rearrangement joins TRBV25-1 to TRBJ2-2; the D gene is possibly TRBD2 (5 bases). The V and J ends lost 10 bases and 7 bases respectively, with 19 bases between them. CDR1 and CDR2 (germline): MGHDK, SYGVNS. The CDR3 spans 14 residues. The CDR3 DNA follows: TGTGCCACCGAGCGGAATAATGGTGGCGGGGAGCTGTTTTTT. This encodes CATERNNGGGELFF. The variable domain in full, with the rest retrieved from reference TRBV25-1 and TRBJ2-2, is EADIYQTPRYLVIGTGKKITLECSQTMGHDKMYWYQQDPGMELHLIHYSYGVNSTEKGDLSSESTVSRIRTEHFPLTLESARPSHTSQYLCATERNNGGGELFFGEGSRLTVL.